This TCR beta chain was captured in a study of CD8+ T cells in alopecia areata. Germline CDR1 MNHEY, CDR2 SVGAGI. The CDR3 totals 12 residues. Treatment meaning: oral pan-JAK inhibitor, 5-10 mg twice daily. Lesional scalp punch biopsies and peripheral blood were collected from alopecia areata patients. RNA, once extracted, was reverse transcribed into cDNA for use as the sequencing template. The data were produced by immunoSEQ multiplex PCR, yet TCRdb's version contains in-frame clones alone and is incomplete. The sample contains roughly 99,000 clones, around 83% of which appear only once. The sample consisted of CD8+ T cells sorted from blood, taken at week 24, from a patient treated with tofacitinib. The chain uses TRBV6-5 and TRBJ2-7; tentative D call: TRBD2 (5 bases). The sequence was obtained from a human donor with alopecia areata. The CDR3 coding sequence is TGTGCTACCTCTCCGGAGGACTACGAGCAGTACTTC. Translated, it gives CATSPEDYEQYF.